This TCR beta chain was captured in a study of shared clonotypes between healthy human individuals. Adult Caucasians living in Nashville, Tennessee made up all of the donors. The data were produced by immunoSEQ multiplex PCR, yet TCRdb's version contains in-frame clones alone and is incomplete. The table includes over 950,000 clones, approximately 75% detected once. V lost 3 bases and J lost 7, with 15 bases in between. The CDR3 extends over 14 amino acids. In germline, CDR1 is KGHSH, CDR2 LQKENI. Note on this clone: What it recognizes is unknown.

Study conclusions and caveats: The study generally estimated greater richness for naive than memory subsets. Sharing across four donors was highest in naive CD4 (about 5%) and lowest in memory CD8 (about 0.4%).

The specimen was memory CD4+ T cells from PBMCs. Subset: CD45RA-negative fraction. The chain carries TRBV18 and TRBJ1-2; no clear D. The clonotype was recovered from a man between 18 and 29 years old in good health. Some clones in this sample may be carry-over from other donors' samples. As DNA, the CDR3 is TGTGCCAGCTCACCTCTGGAGGGTGCAGGTGGCTACACCTTC. Amino acids: CASSPLEGAGGYTF.